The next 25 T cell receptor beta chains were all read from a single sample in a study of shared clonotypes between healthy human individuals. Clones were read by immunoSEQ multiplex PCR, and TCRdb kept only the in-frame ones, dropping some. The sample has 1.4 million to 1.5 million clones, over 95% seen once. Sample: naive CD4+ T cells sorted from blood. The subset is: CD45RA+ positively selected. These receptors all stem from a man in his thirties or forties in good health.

CDR3 protein: CASSGLPNEQFF. As DNA, the CDR3 is TGTGCCAGCAGTGGTCTTCCCAATGAGCAGTTCTTC. The chain combines TRBV2 with TRBJ2-1; D not certain. Germline V gene lookup returns CDR1 SNHLY and CDR2 FYNNEI. The CDR3 contains 12 residues. V dropped 4 bases and J dropped 6 bases, with 7 bases sitting between them. Complete variable domain (other parts from reference TRBV2 and TRBJ2-1): EPEVTQTPSHQVTQMGQEVILRCVPISNHLYFYWYRQILGQKVEFLVSFYNNEISEKSEIFDDQFSVERPDGSNFTLKIRSTKLEDSAMYFCASSGLPNEQFFGPGTRLTVL.

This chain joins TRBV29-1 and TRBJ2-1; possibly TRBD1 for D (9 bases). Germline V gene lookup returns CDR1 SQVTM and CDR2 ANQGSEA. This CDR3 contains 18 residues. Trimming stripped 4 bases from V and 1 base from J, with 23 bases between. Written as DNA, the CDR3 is TGCAGCGTTGTGGGGGAGGGTAGCGGGACAGGGTCCTACAATGAGCAGTTCTTC. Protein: CSVVGEGSGTGSYNEQFF.

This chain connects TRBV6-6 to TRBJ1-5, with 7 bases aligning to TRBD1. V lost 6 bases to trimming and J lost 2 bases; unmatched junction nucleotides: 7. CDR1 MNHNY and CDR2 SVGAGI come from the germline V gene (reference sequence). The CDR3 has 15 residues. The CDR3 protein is CASRQDRVGNQPQHF. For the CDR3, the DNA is TGTGCCAGCAGGCAAGACAGGGTCGGCAATCAGCCCCAGCATTTT.

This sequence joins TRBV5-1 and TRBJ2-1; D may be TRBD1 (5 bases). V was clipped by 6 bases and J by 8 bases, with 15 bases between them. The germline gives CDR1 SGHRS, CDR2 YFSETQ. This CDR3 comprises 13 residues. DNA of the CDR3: TGCGCCAGCAACGTAGACCAGGGCTATGAGCAGTTCTTC. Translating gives CASNVDQGYEQFF.

The CDR3: CASSLYLTVTYEQYF. The CDR3 nucleotides read TGTGCCAGCAGTTTATACTTGACAGTTACCTACGAGCAGTACTTC. The chain recombines TRBV27 with TRBJ2-7; weak D call: TRBD1 (5 bases). V dropped 1 base and J dropped 2 bases, with 12 bases sitting between them. The CDR3 is made up of 15 amino acids. Germline loops: CDR1 MNHEY, CDR2 SMNVEV (reference sequence).

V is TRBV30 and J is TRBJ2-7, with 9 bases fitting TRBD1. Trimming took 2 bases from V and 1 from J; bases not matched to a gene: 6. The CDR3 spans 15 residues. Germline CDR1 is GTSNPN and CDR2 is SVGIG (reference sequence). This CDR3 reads CAWSFTGTGSYEQYF. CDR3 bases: TGTGCCTGGAGTTTCACCGGGACAGGGTCCTACGAGCAGTACTTC. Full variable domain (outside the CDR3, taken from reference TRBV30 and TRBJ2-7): SQTIHQWPATLVQPVGSPLSLECTVEGTSNPNLYWYRQAAGRGLQLLFYSVGIGQISSEVPQNLSASRPQDRQFILSSKKLLLSDSGFYLCAWSFTGTGSYEQYFGPGTRLTVT.

The CDR3 DNA is TGTGCCAGCAGACGAGCGGCTAATGAAAAACTGTTTTTT. Translating gives CASRRAANEKLFF. The chain links TRBV28 to TRBJ1-4; no clear D gene. V was trimmed by 6 bases and J by 3 bases, leaving 8 bases between them. The CDR3 loop spans 13 amino acids. In germline, CDR1 is MDHEN, CDR2 SYDVKM.

CDR3 DNA: TGTGCCAGCAACAGAGGGAGTTCCTACGAGCAGTACTTC. Translation gives CASNRGSSYEQYF. The V gene is TRBV28, the J gene TRBJ2-7; D is possibly TRBD2 (5 bases). Trimming stripped 7 bases from V and 1 base from J, with 11 bases between. This CDR3 contains 13 residues. CDR1 MDHEN and CDR2 SYDVKM come from the germline V gene.

CDR3 sequence: CASSGEGLSNQPQHF. The CDR3 bases are TGTGCCAGCAGTGGGGAGGGGCTTAGCAATCAGCCCCAGCATTTT. V is TRBV2 and J is TRBJ1-5, with D tentatively TRBD1 (5 bases). Germline assignment: CDR1 SNHLY and CDR2 FYNNEI. The CDR3 consists of 15 residues. The germline V and J ends were trimmed by 4 bases and 0 bases, with 10 bases remaining between them.

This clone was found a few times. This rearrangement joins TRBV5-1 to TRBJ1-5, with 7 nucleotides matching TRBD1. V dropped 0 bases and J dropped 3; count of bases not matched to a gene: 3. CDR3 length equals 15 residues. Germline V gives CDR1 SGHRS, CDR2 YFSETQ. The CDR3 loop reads CASSLGTGYNQPQHF. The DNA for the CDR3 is TGCGCCAGCAGCTTGGGGACAGGCTACAATCAGCCCCAGCATTTT.

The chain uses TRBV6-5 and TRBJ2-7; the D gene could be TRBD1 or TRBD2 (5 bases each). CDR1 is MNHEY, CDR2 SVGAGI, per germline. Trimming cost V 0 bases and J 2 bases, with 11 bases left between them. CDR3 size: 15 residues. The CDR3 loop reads CASSYSGEITYEQYF. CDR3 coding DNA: TGTGCCAGCAGTTACTCAGGGGAGATAACCTACGAGCAGTACTTC.

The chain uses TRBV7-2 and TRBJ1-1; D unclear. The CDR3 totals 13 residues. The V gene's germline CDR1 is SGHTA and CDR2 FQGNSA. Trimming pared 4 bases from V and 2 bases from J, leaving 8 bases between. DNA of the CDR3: TGTGCCAGCAGCTCCATCATAAACACTGAAGCTTTCTTT. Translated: CASSSIINTEAFF.

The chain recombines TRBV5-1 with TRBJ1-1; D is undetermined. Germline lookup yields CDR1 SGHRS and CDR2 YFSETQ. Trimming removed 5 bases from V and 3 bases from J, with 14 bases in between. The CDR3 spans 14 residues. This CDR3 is CASRPTTRDTEAFF. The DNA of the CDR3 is TGCGCCAGCAGACCTACGACAAGGGACACTGAAGCTTTCTTT.

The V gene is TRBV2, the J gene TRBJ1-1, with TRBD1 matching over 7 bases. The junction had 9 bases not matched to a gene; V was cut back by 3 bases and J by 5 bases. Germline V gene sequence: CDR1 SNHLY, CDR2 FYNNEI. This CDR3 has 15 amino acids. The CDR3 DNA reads TGTGCCAGCAGTGAGGGGCGACAGGGAGAGACTGAAGCTTTCTTT. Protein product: CASSEGRQGETEAFF.

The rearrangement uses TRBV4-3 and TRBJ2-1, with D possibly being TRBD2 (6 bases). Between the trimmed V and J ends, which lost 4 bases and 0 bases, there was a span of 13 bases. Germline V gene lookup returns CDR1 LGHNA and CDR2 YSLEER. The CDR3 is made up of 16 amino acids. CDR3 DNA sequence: TGCGCCAGCAGCCTTATCTTGGGGGGCTCCTACAATGAGCAGTTCTTC. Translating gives CASSLILGGSYNEQFF.

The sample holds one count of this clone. CDR3 in amino acids: CASSLEKDTYNEQFF. Here the CDR3 DNA reads TGTGCCAGCAGCTTAGAGAAGGACACGTACAATGAGCAGTTCTTC. The genes are TRBV7-6 and TRBJ2-1, with D maybe TRBD1 (5 bases). Germline CDR1 reads SGHVS; CDR2 reads FNYEAQ. The ends were cut back, 1 base at V and 4 bases at J, with 11 bases in the middle. The CDR3 runs to 15 residues.

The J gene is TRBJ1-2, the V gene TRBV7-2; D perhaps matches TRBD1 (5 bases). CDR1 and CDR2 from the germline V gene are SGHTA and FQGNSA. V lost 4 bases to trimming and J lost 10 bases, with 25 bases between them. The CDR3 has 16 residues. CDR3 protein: CASSSNGPRTTTDYTF. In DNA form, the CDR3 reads TGTGCCAGCAGCTCGAATGGGCCGCGGACTACGACAGACTACACCTTC. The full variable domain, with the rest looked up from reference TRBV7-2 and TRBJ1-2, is GAGVSQSPSNKVTEKGKDVELRCDPISGHTALYWYRQSLGQGLEFLIYFQGNSAPDKSGLPSDRFSAERTGGSVSTLTIQRTQQEDSAVYLCASSSNGPRTTTDYTFGSGTRLTVV.

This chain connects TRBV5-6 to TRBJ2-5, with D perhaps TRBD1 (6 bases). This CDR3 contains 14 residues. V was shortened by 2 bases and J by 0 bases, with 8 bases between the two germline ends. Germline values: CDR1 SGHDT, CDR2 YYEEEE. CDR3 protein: CASSLQGHQETQYF. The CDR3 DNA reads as TGTGCCAGCAGCTTACAGGGTCACCAAGAGACCCAGTACTTC.

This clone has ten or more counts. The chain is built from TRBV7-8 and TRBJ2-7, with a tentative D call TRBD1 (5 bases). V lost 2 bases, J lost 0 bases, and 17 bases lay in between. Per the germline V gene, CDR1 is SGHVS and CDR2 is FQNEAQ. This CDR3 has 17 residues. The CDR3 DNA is TGTGCCAGCAGCTTATCCCTTACAGGCCGTAGCTCCTACGAGCAGTACTTC. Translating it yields CASSLSLTGRSSYEQYF.

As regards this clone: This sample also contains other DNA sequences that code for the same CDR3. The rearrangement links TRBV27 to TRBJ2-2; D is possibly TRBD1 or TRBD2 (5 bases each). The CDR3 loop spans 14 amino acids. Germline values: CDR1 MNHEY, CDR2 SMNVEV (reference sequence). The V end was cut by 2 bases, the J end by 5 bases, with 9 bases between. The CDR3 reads CASSLGGSTGELFF. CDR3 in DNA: TGTGCCAGCAGTTTAGGGGGTTCTACCGGGGAGCTGTTTTTT.

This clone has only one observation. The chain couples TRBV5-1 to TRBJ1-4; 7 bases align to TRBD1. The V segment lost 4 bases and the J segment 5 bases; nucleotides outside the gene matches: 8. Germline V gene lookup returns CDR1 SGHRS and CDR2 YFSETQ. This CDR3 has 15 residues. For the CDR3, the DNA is TGCGCCAGCAGCCTGCTCGGGACAGCCAATGAAAAACTGTTTTTT. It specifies CASSLLGTANEKLFF.

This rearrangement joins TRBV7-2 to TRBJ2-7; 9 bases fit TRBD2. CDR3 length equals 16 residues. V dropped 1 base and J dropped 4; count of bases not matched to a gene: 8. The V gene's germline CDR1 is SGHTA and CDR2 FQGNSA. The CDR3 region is CASSLEGLASYYEQYF. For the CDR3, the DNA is TGTGCCAGCAGCTTAGAAGGACTAGCGTCATATTACGAGCAGTACTTC.

In DNA, the CDR3 is TGTGCCAGCAGTGTAGTCGACAGAAACTACGAGCAGTACTTC. It translates to CASSVVDRNYEQYF. The rearrangement joins TRBV25-1 to TRBJ2-7; weak D call: TRBD1 (5 bases). The CDR3 sequence is 14 residues long. Trimming took 4 bases from V and 3 from J, leaving 13 bases between them. Germline V CDR1 and CDR2: MGHDK, SYGVNS.

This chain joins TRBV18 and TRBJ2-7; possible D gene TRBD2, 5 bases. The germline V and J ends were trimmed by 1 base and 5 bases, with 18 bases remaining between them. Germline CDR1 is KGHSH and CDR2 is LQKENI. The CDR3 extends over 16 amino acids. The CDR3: CASSPRAGLDDNEQYF. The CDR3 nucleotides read TGTGCCAGCTCACCACGAGCTGGACTCGACGACAACGAGCAGTACTTC.

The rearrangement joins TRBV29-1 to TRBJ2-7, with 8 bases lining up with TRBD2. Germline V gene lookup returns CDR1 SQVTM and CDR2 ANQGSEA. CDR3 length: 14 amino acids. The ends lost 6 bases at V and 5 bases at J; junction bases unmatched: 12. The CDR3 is CSVDPGTSGNEQYF. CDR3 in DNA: TGCAGCGTGGACCCCGGGACTAGTGGCAACGAGCAGTACTTC.